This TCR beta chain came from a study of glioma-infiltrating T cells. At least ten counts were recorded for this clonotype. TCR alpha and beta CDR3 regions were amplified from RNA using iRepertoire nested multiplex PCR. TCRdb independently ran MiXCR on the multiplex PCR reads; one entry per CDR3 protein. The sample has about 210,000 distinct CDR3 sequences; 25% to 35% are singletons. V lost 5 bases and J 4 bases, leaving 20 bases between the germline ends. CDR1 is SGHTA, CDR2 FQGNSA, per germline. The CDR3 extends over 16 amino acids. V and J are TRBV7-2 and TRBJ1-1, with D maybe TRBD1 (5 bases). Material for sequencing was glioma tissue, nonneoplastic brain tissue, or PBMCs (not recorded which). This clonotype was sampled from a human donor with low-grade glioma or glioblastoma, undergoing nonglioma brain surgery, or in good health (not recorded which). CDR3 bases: TGTGCCAGCAGCCCCCTATTCCAGGGAGGGGTCACTGAAGCTTTCTTT. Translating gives CASSPLFQGGVTEAFF.